These 22 T cell receptor beta chains were all obtained from the same sample, sequenced in a study of radiotherapy plus CTLA-4 blockade in lung cancer. Sequencing was performed with immunoSEQ multiplex PCR; in TCRdb, only in-frame clones are kept and a portion is missing. The table lists 85,000 to 90,000 clones, 55% to 75% of them singletons. The material sequenced was peripheral blood, taken from a patient treated with radiotherapy plus ipilimumab. The receptor set was obtained from a human donor with non-small cell lung cancer that progressed on radiotherapy plus ipilimumab.

The DNA of the CDR3 is TGTGCCAGCACCCGGGCACAGAACCAGCCCCAGCATTTT. Its protein is CASTRAQNQPQHF. The genes are TRBV2 and TRBJ1-5; D is unresolved. V lost 7 bases to trimming and J lost 7 bases, with 14 bases between them. CDR1 SNHLY and CDR2 FYNNEI come from the germline V gene. The CDR3 has 13 residues.

In this sample, this clone turned up a few times. The chain employs TRBV28 and TRBJ1-1; D remains ambiguous. The CDR3 runs to 13 residues. With 2 bases removed from V and 0 bases from J, the gap between germline ends came to 4 bases. Germline CDR1 MDHEN, CDR2 SYDVKM. CDR3 residues: CASSLPMNTEAFF. The CDR3 DNA sequence: TGTGCCAGCAGTTTACCGATGAACACTGAAGCTTTCTTT.

The chain combines TRBV28 with TRBJ2-7; the match to TRBD2 covers 14 bases. The CDR3 loop spans 16 amino acids. V shed 3 bases and J 3 bases; nucleotides not matched to a gene: 4. Germline V gives CDR1 MDHEN, CDR2 SYDVKM. In DNA form, the CDR3 reads TGTGCCAGCAGTTTCCTAGGGACTAGCGGGAGCTACGAGCAGTACTTC. It codes for CASSFLGTSGSYEQYF.

The rearrangement uses TRBV5-1 and TRBJ1-4, with 7 bases fitting TRBD1. The germline CDR1 and CDR2 sequences are SGHRS and YFSETQ. This CDR3 comprises 15 residues. The junction had 6 bases not matched to a gene; V was cut back by 1 base and J by 6 bases. The CDR3 region is CASSLTGAGDEKLFF. In DNA form, the CDR3 reads TGCGCCAGCAGCTTGACAGGGGCCGGGGATGAAAAACTGTTTTTT.

The rearrangement uses TRBV15 and TRBJ1-1; D is unresolved. This CDR3 is 14 amino acids long. Deletions cut 5 bases from V and 6 bases from J, with 16 bases between. Per the germline V gene, CDR1 is LNHNV and CDR2 is YYDKDF (reference sequence). This chain's CDR3 is CATSSLGGRAEAFF. Written as DNA, the CDR3 is TGTGCCACCAGCTCCCTGGGAGGACGGGCTGAAGCTTTCTTT.

The gene calls are TRBV19 and TRBJ2-7; D perhaps matches TRBD1 (7 bases). The CDR3 runs to 15 residues. Between the trimmed V and J ends, which lost 4 bases and 0 bases, there was a span of 13 bases. Germline V gene lookup returns CDR1 LNHDA and CDR2 SQIVND (reference sequence). The CDR3 here is CASSRGDSTSYEQYF. The DNA of the CDR3 is TGTGCCAGTAGTAGGGGGGACAGTACCTCCTACGAGCAGTACTTC.

This sequence joins TRBV6-1 and TRBJ2-5; 8 nucleotides match TRBD2. Germline trimming cut 4 bases from V and 6 bases from J; bases unmatched to any gene: 10. The length of the CDR3 is 15 residues. Per germline, CDR1 MNHNS and CDR2 SASEGT. CDR3 protein: CASSALAGGFQTQYF. CDR3 in DNA: TGTGCCAGCAGTGCCCTGGCGGGGGGTTTCCAGACCCAGTACTTC.

The chain combines TRBV15 with TRBJ2-1, with D unresolved. Looked up from germline, CDR1 is LNHNV and CDR2 is YYDKDF (reference sequence). The CDR3 covers 11 residues. V was clipped by 5 bases and J by 6 bases, with 5 bases between them. In DNA form, the CDR3 reads TGTGCCACCAGCTTACTCAATGAGCAGTTCTTC. Amino acids: CATSLLNEQFF.

This clone was counted once. This sequence joins TRBV28 and TRBJ2-3; 9 bases are shared with TRBD2. This CDR3 contains 15 residues. With 2 bases clipped from V and 5 bases from J, the junction kept 5 bases outside the gene matches. Germline CDR1 reads MDHEN; CDR2 reads SYDVKM. CDR3 protein: CASSLMGAGGDTQYF. The DNA of the CDR3 is TGTGCCAGCAGTTTAATGGGAGCGGGGGGAGATACGCAGTATTTT.

This clone was counted a few times. This chain links TRBV4-3 with TRBJ2-1; D is undetermined. Germline V gene sequence: CDR1 LGHNA, CDR2 YSLEER. The CDR3 contains 14 residues. The ends were cut back, 4 bases at V and 4 bases at J, with 11 bases in the middle. CDR3 amino acids: CASSPGKEYNEQFF. CDR3 DNA: TGCGCCAGCAGCCCCGGAAAGGAATACAATGAGCAGTTCTTC.

The J gene is TRBJ2-7, the V gene TRBV5-6, with 7 nucleotides matching TRBD1. The CDR3 is made up of 16 amino acids. V shed 2 bases, J shed 0 bases, and the junction held 8 bases outside the gene matches. Germline assignment: CDR1 SGHDT and CDR2 YYEEEE. Here the CDR3 reads CASSFKYRDSSYEQYF. CDR3 coding DNA: TGTGCCAGCAGCTTTAAATATAGGGACAGCTCCTACGAGCAGTACTTC. Based on the CDR3 plus reference TRBV5-6 and TRBJ2-7, the full variable domain is DAGVTQSPTHLIKTRGQQVTLRCSPKSGHDTVSWYQQALGQGPQFIFQYYEEEERQRGNFPDRFSGHQFPNYSSELNVNALLLGDSALYLCASSFKYRDSSYEQYFGPGTRLTVT.

The chain couples TRBV7-2 to TRBJ2-5, with 8 bases lining up with TRBD2. Per the germline V gene, CDR1 is SGHTA and CDR2 is FQGNSA. This CDR3 has 13 amino acids. V shed 3 bases, J shed 5 bases, and the junction held 2 bases outside the gene matches. This chain's CDR3 is CASSFGRGETQYF. The CDR3 region has the DNA TGTGCCAGCAGCTTCGGGAGGGGGGAGACCCAGTACTTC.

This chain uses TRBV28 with TRBJ2-1, with TRBD1 matching 9 bases. Unmatched junction bases numbered 9, after V lost 5 bases and J lost 4 bases. Germline-derived CDR1 and CDR2 are MDHEN and SYDVKM. This CDR3 is built from 16 residues. DNA of the CDR3: TGTGCCAGCAGTGGGTCGGACGGACAGGGGTACAATGAGCAGTTCTTC. Amino acids: CASSGSDGQGYNEQFF.

The chain joins TRBV14 to TRBJ1-2; no definite D call. The CDR3 is 12 residues long. Germline-derived CDR1 and CDR2 are SGHDN and FVKESK. V lost 2 bases and J 10 bases, leaving 11 bases between the germline ends. This CDR3 is CASSQTRAVYTF. In DNA form, the CDR3 reads TGTGCCAGCAGCCAAACTAGGGCTGTCTACACCTTC. Together with reference TRBV14 and TRBJ1-2, the CDR3 gives the full variable domain: EAGVTQFPSHSVIEKGQTVTLRCDPISGHDNLYWYRRVMGKEIKFLLHFVKESKQDESGMPNNRFLAERTGGTYSTLKVQPAELEDSGVYFCASSQTRAVYTFGSGTRLTVV.

The chain is built from TRBV5-4 and TRBJ2-7; D could derive from TRBD1 or TRBD2 (5 bases each). The length of the CDR3 is 13 residues. V lost 3 bases and J lost 3, with 10 bases in between. Germline CDR1 and CDR2: SGHNT and YYREEE (reference sequence). As DNA, the CDR3 is TGTGCCAGCAGCTCGGGACGGAACTACGAGCAGTACTTC. The encoded protein is CASSSGRNYEQYF.

This clone was picked up a small number of times. The genes are TRBV13 and TRBJ2-5, with D tentatively TRBD1 or TRBD2 (5 bases each). CDR3 length: 16 residues. The V end was cut by 0 bases, the J end by 4 bases, with 15 bases between. The V gene's germline CDR1 is PRHDT and CDR2 FYEKMQ (reference sequence). The CDR3 loop is CASSLGPVAGAETQYF. DNA of the CDR3: TGTGCCAGCAGCTTAGGCCCGGTAGCCGGGGCAGAGACCCAGTACTTC.

This clone appeared a single time. The chain uses TRBV28 and TRBJ2-7; possible D gene TRBD2, 6 bases. Trimming took off 3 bases at V and 6 bases at J, with 15 bases between the two ends. This CDR3 is built from 14 residues. CDR1 is MDHEN, CDR2 SYDVKM, per germline. The CDR3 region is CASSLMGGRGEQYF. CDR3 coding DNA: TGTGCCAGCAGTTTGATGGGGGGACGTGGCGAGCAGTACTTC. Combining the CDR3 with reference TRBV28 and TRBJ2-7 gives the whole variable domain DVKVTQSSRYLVKRTGEKVFLECVQDMDHENMFWYRQDPGLGLRLIYFSYDVKMKEKGDIPEGYSVSREKKERFSLILESASTNQTSMYLCASSLMGGRGEQYFGPGTRLTVT.

The genes are TRBV7-9 and TRBJ2-1; the D gene is possibly TRBD2 (6 bases). CDR3 size: 15 residues. The germline gives CDR1 SEHNR, CDR2 FQNEAQ (reference sequence). The V end lost 5 bases, the J end lost 0 bases, and 11 bases lay between the germline ends. Here the CDR3 reads CASSPREISYNEQFF. CDR3 nucleotide sequence: TGTGCCAGCAGCCCCCGGGAGATCTCCTACAATGAGCAGTTCTTC. Filled out from reference TRBV7-9 and TRBJ2-1, the complete variable domain reads DTGVSQNPRHKITKRGQNVTFRCDPISEHNRLYWYRQTLGQGPEFLTYFQNEAQLEKSRLLSDRFSAERPKGSFSTLEIQRTEQGDSAMYLCASSPREISYNEQFFGPGTRLTVL.

The chain is built from TRBV5-6 and TRBJ2-5, with 9 bases fitting TRBD2. Germline V CDR1 and CDR2: SGHDT, YYEEEE. This CDR3 contains 17 residues. J was trimmed by 0 bases and V by 0 bases; bases with no gene match: 6. As DNA, the CDR3 is TGTGCCAGCAGCTTGGGGTCCACTAGCGGGTACCAAGAGACCCAGTACTTC. Amino acids: CASSLGSTSGYQETQYF.

The genes are TRBV9 and TRBJ2-3, with a tentative D call TRBD1 (6 bases). Germline lookup yields CDR1 SGDLS and CDR2 YYNGEE. The CDR3 runs to 16 residues. V lost 4 bases, J lost 0 bases, and 15 bases lay in between. The CDR3 loop reads CASSPRGGDSTDTQYF. The CDR3 bases are TGTGCCAGCAGCCCCAGAGGGGGAGACAGCACAGATACGCAGTATTTT.

The rearrangement uses TRBV2 and TRBJ2-5; 13 bases line up with TRBD2. Germline V lookup: CDR1 SNHLY, CDR2 FYNNEI. J lost 1 base, V lost 6 bases, and 8 bases had no gene match. This CDR3 spans 17 amino acids. Here the CDR3 reads CASSKGTSGIVQETQYF. CDR3 nucleotides: TGTGCCAGCAGCAAGGGGACTAGCGGGATCGTCCAAGAGACCCAGTACTTC.

This clone appeared a few times. The chain recombines TRBV5-1 with TRBJ2-1; a possible D gene is TRBD2 (5 bases). Germline loops: CDR1 SGHRS, CDR2 YFSETQ. The CDR3 runs to 17 residues. V shed 2 bases and J shed 0 bases, with 15 bases lying between them. CDR3 nucleotide sequence: TGCGCCAGCAGCTTTAGCCTAGCAGCGAGCTCCTACAATGAGCAGTTCTTC. Translation gives CASSFSLAASSYNEQFF. The complete variable domain, with remaining parts taken from reference TRBV5-1 and TRBJ2-1, reads KAGVTQTPRYLIKTRGQQVTLSCSPISGHRSVSWYQQTPGQGLQFLFEYFSETQRNKGNFPGRFSGRQFSNSRSEMNVSTLELGDSALYLCASSFSLAASSYNEQFFGPGTRLTVL.